This T cell receptor (beta chain) was recovered during a study of early T cells in non-severe SARS-CoV-2 infection. Study context: Sequencing of unsorted whole blood was done on bulk RNA, leaving chains unpaired. The study's findings and limits: VDJdb-based annotation leaned toward anti-spike CD8 responses and missed private and CD4 specificities.

For this clonotype: Antigen unknown.

The germline CDR1 and CDR2 sequences are SGDLS and YYNGEE. V was pared by 0 bases and J by 4 bases, with 14 bases between. CDR3 length: 15 amino acids. Individual cDNA molecules each received unique molecular identifiers attached to them. TCRdb reanalysed the 5' RACE reads using MiXCR and keeps one entry per CDR3 protein. The table shows about 81,000 distinct CDR3 sequences, with 5.5% to 7.5% occurring only once. The rearrangement links TRBV9 to TRBJ2-7; D may be TRBD1 or TRBD2 (5 bases each). The TCR sequence derives from an adult who was a healthcare worker with PCR-confirmed SARS-CoV-2 infection or an uninfected control (not recorded which). Material: whole blood. This CDR3 is CASSVVSGPQYEQYF. CDR3 nucleotide sequence: TGTGCCAGCAGCGTAGTCTCGGGGCCCCAATACGAGCAGTACTTC. Variable domain in full (rest from reference TRBV9 and TRBJ2-7): DSGVTQTPKHLITATGQRVTLRCSPRSGDLSVYWYQQSLDQGLQFLIQYYNGEERAKGNILERFSAQQFPDLHSELNLSSLELGDSALYFCASSVVSGPQYEQYFGPGTRLTVT.